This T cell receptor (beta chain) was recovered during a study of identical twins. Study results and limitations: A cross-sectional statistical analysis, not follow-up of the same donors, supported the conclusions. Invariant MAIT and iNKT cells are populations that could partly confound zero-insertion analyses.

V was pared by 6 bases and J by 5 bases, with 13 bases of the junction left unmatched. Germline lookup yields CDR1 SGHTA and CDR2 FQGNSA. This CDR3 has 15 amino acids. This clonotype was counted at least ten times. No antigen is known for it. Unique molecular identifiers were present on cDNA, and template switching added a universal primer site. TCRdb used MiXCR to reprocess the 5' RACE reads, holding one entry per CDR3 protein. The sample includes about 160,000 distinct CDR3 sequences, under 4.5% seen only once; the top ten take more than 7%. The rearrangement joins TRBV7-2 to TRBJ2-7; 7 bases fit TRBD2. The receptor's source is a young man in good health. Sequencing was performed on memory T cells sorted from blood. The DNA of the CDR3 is TGTGCCAGCAGGGTTAGCGGGTTATTTCGCCACGAGCAGTACTTC. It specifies CASRVSGLFRHEQYF.